This T cell receptor beta chain was observed in a study of blood T cells in healthy people across ages (dated by TCRdb to about 2015). Background on the whole study: Template switching captured roughly one uniquely barcoded TCR beta cDNA molecule per two T cells in model experiments. The study measured age-related changes in TCR beta repertoire diversity using deep sequencing normalized with unique cDNA molecular identifiers. Four age groups were formed from the donors: young (average approximately 15 years), middle-aged (approximately 40), aged (under 70) and long-lived (around 82). Donors of different ages were randomly distributed across sequencing lanes to avoid experimental bias. The study analyzed two additional independent replicas of 1 million unique cDNA reads from the same blood draw for two donors, one aged 18 to 30 and one aged 80 or older. Study-wide conclusions, independent of this receptor: Bulk unsorted PBMC profiling prevented conclusive comparison of naive and antigen-experienced compartments. Because donor CMV infection status was unknown, age-related changes in expanded clonotypes were potentially confounded. Estimates of total diversity from one million sequenced T cells were regarded as lower bounds and underestimates. The long-lived group showed more naive CD4+ T cells, fewer expanded clones and increased TCR diversity than the aged group, suggesting age selection. As age increased, observed TCR beta diversity per million T cells dropped in a roughly linear way, and a significant reduction was already evident by age 40. Observed TCR beta diversity correlated strongly with the percentage of naive T cells measured by flow cytometry.

The germline V gene (reference sequence) yields DFQATT for CDR1 and SNEGSKA for CDR2. V is clipped by 6 bases and J by 6 bases, and the sequence between their germline boundaries is 11 bases long. Its CDR3 holds 11 amino acids, cysteine through phenylalanine. The only DNA kept is the CDR3, 33 bases in frame from the first base. The roughly 38 donors, aged roughly 6 to 90 years, were systemically healthy Caucasian individuals from Russia. Each donor gave about 9.7 milliliters of peripheral blood, drawn into EDTA-treated Vacutainer tubes. Ficoll-Paque density-gradient centrifugation was used to isolate PBMCs, with at least 6.5 million per sample. Total RNA, at least 5 micrograms per sample, was extracted from PBMCs with Trizol reagent. Naive CD45RAhigh/CD27high T cell percentages were measured by flow cytometry on a PBMC aliquot from every donor. Libraries were made using 5' RACE. The sequencer was an Illumina HiSeq 2500. The second PCR ran for about 7 to 11 cycles and used a J-beta primer mix along with a sample-barcoded 5' primer. A unique molecular identifier was introduced onto each TCR beta cDNA molecule by a template-switch 5' adaptor carrying 12 random nucleotides. At least 2.5 million CDR3-containing paired-end reads were obtained from each sample. First-strand cDNA synthesis was performed from all RNA using the Mint cDNA synthesis kit, with priming by a TRBC-specific oligonucleotide. After uracil-DNA glycosylase treatment, a first 18-cycle PCR used universal primers M1SS and BC2_uni_R on all cDNA. For the original study's pipeline: For normalization, 1 million high-quality reads, each with a distinct molecular identifier, were randomly selected from each sample. Reads sharing molecular identifiers were discarded rather than binned into consensus sequences. MiTCR, run with a Q25 quality threshold and the strictest error-elimination algorithm, handled CDR3 identification, clonotype clustering and error correction. A nonparametric unseen species model using Euler transformation provided a lower-bound estimate of total TCR beta diversity. In-frame beta chains were kept once TCRdb had trimmed the public reads at Q25 with fastp and called clones with MiXCR. Entries are consolidated by CDR3 protein sequence, retaining the most common genes and DNA. The V and J calls come from TCRdb's annotation, not from the publication. For this sample the table gives some 370,000 distinct CDR3 sequences, of which about half were detected only once. The top ten clonotypes cover 51% of the sample.

With respect to this clonotype: The antigen this receptor binds is unknown. Qualities for individual bases were not recorded, and no much larger clone is one base off.

The source of this sequence is a man between 60 and 75 years old in good health. The chain is assembled from TRBV20-1 and TRBJ1-1; no D gene call is confident. Sample: blood. The DNA sequence is TGCAGTGCAAGGGTGTTCTCTGAAGCTTTCTTT. This encodes CSARVFSEAFF.